This T cell receptor beta chain was identified during a study of T cell changes during pregnancy in multiple sclerosis. This clone was recorded once. Sequencing was performed with immunoSEQ multiplex PCR; in TCRdb, only in-frame clones are kept and a portion is missing. This sample has 26,000 or so clones, with about 91% found just once. V shed 6 bases, J shed 7 bases, and the junction held 19 bases outside the gene matches. This CDR3 has 20 amino acids. The germline CDR1 and CDR2 sequences are MDHEN and SYDVKM. This TCR derives from a female donor with multiple sclerosis, enrolled in a pregnancy study. The input for sequencing was CD8+ T cells from peripheral blood mononuclear cells, taken in the second trimester of pregnancy. The chain uses TRBV28 and TRBJ2-2; 14 nucleotides agree with TRBD2. The CDR3 DNA reads as TGTGCCAGCAGAACAAACAGGGGGCGACTAGCGGGAGGGTTCGACGGGGAGCTGTTTTTT. It translates to CASRTNRGRLAGGFDGELFF. The whole variable domain, remainder taken from reference TRBV28 and TRBJ2-2, is DVKVTQSSRYLVKRTGEKVFLECVQDMDHENMFWYRQDPGLGLRLIYFSYDVKMKEKGDIPEGYSVSREKKERFSLILESASTNQTSMYLCASRTNRGRLAGGFDGELFFGEGSRLTVL.